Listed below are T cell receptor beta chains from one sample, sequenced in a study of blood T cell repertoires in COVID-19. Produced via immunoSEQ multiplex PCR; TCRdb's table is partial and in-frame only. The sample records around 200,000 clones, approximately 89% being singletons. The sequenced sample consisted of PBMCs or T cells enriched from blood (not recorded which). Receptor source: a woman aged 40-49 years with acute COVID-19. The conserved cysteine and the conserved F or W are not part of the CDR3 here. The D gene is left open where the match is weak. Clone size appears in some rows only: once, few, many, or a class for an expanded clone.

ASSLRELGRNGEQF	TRBV7-8	TRBJ2-1	.	.
ASSQYGGQGTEAF	TRBV7-3	TRBJ1-1	.	TRBD1
ASGSSTIDREERSTNEKLF	TRBV12-5	TRBJ1-4	.	TRBD1
ASSAGGISANYGYT	TRBV25-1	TRBJ1-2	.	.
ASSLPTTGGGYSNQPQH	TRBV7-8	TRBJ1-5	.	TRBD1
ASRSGQGDLGYT	TRBV28	TRBJ1-2	.	TRBD1
ARSLSLTGGPGDTQY	TRBV5-3	TRBJ2-3	.	TRBD2
ASSPGLAGLQETQY	TRBV7-9	TRBJ2-5	once	TRBD2
ATSRSRTGELF	TRBV15	TRBJ2-2	.	.
ASSQEATYGYT	TRBV4-1	TRBJ1-2	.	.
ASSLARGAKNIQY	TRBV5-1	TRBJ2-4	.	.
ASSYGTSSDTQY	TRBV6-2/TRBV6-3	TRBJ2-3	.	.
ASSVDRDIYEQY	TRBV9	TRBJ2-7	.	.
ASSEPRQGQAF	TRBV2	TRBJ1-1	.	.
ASSKLAGAANTGELF	TRBV19	TRBJ2-2	.	TRBD2
ASSARDTQY	TRBV9	TRBJ2-3	.	.
ASSPPGLAGVGEQY	TRBV5-4	TRBJ2-7	few	TRBD2
ASSYLEGGAGETQY	TRBV9	TRBJ2-5	.	.
ASSENRGLRTEAF	TRBV6-1	TRBJ1-1	.	TRBD1
ASSVEFRRYNEQF	TRBV9	TRBJ2-1	.	.
SVDGKEMNTEAF	TRBV29-1	TRBJ1-1	once	.
ASGLVISGETDTQY	TRBV12-5	TRBJ2-3	.	TRBD2
ASSLRAAGEADTQY	TRBV5-1	TRBJ2-3	once	TRBD2
ASSLAAGRDTQY	TRBV5-1	TRBJ2-3	.	TRBD2
ASRRGAGELF	TRBV12-3/TRBV12-4	TRBJ2-2	.	TRBD2
ASTPSLGTGDGRATYEQY	TRBV28	TRBJ2-7	.	TRBD1
ASSLDVFRTSYEQY	TRBV11-2	TRBJ2-7	.	.
ASSTSGVDTQY	TRBV28	TRBJ2-3	.	.
ASSNTWTGVYNEQF	TRBV5-8	TRBJ2-1	.	TRBD1
ASSMVGREVTDTQY	TRBV19	TRBJ2-3	.	TRBD2
ASSLGTSGGDTQY	TRBV5-1	TRBJ2-3	.	TRBD2
ASSVGSGTGYDEQY	TRBV9	TRBJ2-7	.	TRBD1
ASSLAGQVSYEQY	TRBV5-6	TRBJ2-7	.	TRBD1
ASSSHRDTEQY	TRBV11-2	TRBJ2-7	.	.
ASSVPGSTNEQF	TRBV9	TRBJ2-1	.	.
ASSPLPNEKLF	TRBV27	TRBJ1-4	.	.
ASSLDTWRKDNEQF	TRBV7-9	TRBJ2-1	.	.
ASSLSLRDEQY	TRBV27	TRBJ2-7	once	.
ASSLTGTDTQY	TRBV6-5	TRBJ2-3	.	.
ASSVGSSFAYEQY	TRBV9	TRBJ2-7	.	.
ASSHQREYTDTQY	TRBV6-6	TRBJ2-3	.	.
ASSLITSGGSNEQF	TRBV5-6	TRBJ2-1	.	TRBD2
ASNDPRAAPNNEQF	TRBV19	TRBJ2-1	.	.
ASSDRTPTGPSGANVLT	TRBV6-1	TRBJ2-6	.	.
ASSQGRGENGYQPQH	TRBV4-1	TRBJ1-5	.	.
ASRTTGFRETQY	TRBV6-5	TRBJ2-5	.	.
ASSLWGQQETQY	TRBV5-1	TRBJ2-5	.	TRBD1
ASSYLRLSGGIPDTQY	TRBV6-2/TRBV6-3	TRBJ2-3	.	TRBD2
ASRISGTSYNEQF	TRBV28	TRBJ2-1	.	TRBD2
ASSERDTLYEQY	TRBV2	TRBJ2-7	.	.
ASSPKGNEQY	TRBV5-4	TRBJ2-7	.	.
ASRASTDTQY	TRBV19	TRBJ2-3	.	.
ASSQERKQGPEAF	TRBV4-1	TRBJ1-1	.	TRBD1
ASAGGGGTEAF	TRBV3-1/TRBV3-2	TRBJ1-1	few	TRBD1